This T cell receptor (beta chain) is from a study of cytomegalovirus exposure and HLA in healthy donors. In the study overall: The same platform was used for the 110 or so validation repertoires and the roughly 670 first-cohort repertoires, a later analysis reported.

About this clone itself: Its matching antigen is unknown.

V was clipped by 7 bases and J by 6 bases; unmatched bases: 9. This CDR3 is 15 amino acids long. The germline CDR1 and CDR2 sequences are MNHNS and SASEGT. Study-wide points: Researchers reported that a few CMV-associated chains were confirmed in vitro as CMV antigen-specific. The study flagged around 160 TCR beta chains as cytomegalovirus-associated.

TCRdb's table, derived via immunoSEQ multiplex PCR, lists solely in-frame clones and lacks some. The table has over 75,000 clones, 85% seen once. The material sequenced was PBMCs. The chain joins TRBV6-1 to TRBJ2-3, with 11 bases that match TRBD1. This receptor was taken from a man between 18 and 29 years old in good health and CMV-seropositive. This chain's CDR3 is CASKTDRGLADTQYF. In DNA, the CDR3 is TGTGCCAGCAAGACGGACAGGGGGCTAGCGGATACGCAGTATTTT.